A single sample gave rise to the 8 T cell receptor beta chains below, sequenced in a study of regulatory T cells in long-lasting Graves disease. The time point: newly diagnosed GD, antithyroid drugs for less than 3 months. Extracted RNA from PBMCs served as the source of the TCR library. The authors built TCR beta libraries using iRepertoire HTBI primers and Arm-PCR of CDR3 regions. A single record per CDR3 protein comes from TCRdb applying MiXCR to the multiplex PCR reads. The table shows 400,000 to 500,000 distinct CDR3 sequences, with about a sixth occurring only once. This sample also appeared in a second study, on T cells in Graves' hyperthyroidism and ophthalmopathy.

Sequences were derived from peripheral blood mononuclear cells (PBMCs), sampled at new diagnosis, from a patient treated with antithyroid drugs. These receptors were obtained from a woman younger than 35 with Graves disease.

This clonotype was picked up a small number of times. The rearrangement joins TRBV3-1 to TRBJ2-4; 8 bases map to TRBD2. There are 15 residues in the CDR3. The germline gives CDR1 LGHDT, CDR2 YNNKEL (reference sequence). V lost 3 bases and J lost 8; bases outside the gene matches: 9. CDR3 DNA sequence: TGTGCCAGCAGCCAGGCCGTGAGGCGGGGGGACATTCAGTACTTC. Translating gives CASSQAVRRGDIQYF. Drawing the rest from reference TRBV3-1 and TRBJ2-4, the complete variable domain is DTAVSQTPKYLVTQMGNDKSIKCEQNLGHDTMYWYKQDSKKFLKIMFSYNNKELIINETVPNRFSPKSPDKAHLNLHINSLELGDSAVYFCASSQAVRRGDIQYFGAGTRLSVL.

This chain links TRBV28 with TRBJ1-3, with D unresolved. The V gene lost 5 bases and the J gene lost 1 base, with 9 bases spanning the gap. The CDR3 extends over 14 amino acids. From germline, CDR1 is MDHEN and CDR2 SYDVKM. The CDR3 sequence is CASSQHLSGNTIYF. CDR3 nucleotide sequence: TGTGCCAGCAGTCAACATCTTTCTGGAAACACCATATATTTT.

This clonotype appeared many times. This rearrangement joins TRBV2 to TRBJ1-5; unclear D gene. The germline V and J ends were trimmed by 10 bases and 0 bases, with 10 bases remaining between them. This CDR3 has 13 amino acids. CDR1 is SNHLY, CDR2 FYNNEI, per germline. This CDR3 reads CATEGDSNQPQHF. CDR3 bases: TGTGCCACGGAGGGTGATAGCAATCAGCCCCAGCATTTT.

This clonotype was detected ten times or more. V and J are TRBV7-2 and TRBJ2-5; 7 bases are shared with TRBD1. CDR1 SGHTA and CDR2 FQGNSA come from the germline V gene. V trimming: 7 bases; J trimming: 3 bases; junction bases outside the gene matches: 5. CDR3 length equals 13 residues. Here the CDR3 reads CASNRGTEETQYF. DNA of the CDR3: TGTGCCAGCAATCGAGGGACAGAAGAGACCCAGTACTTC.

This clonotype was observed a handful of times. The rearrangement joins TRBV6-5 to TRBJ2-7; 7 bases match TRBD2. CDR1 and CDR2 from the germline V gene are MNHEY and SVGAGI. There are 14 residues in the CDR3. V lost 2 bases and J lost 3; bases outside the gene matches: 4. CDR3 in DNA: TGTGCCAGCAGTTACAGGCGGGGGTACTACGAGCAGTACTTC. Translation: CASSYRRGYYEQYF.

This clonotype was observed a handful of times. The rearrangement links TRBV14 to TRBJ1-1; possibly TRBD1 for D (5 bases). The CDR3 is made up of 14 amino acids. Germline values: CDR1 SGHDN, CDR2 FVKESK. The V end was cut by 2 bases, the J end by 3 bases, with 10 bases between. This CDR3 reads CASSQYGGYTEAFF. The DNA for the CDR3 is TGTGCCAGCAGCCAATATGGGGGGTACACTGAAGCTTTCTTT.

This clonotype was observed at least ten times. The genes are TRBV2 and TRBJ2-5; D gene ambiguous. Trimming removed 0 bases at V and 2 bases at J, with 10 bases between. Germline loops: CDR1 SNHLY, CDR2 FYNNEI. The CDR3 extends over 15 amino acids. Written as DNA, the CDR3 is TGTGCCAGCAGTGAAGCGCTTCTGACACAAGAGACCCAGTACTTC. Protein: CASSEALLTQETQYF.

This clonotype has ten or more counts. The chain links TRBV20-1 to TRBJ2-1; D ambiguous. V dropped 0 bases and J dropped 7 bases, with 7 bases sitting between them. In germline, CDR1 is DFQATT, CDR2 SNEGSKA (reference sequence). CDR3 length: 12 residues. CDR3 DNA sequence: TGCAGTGCTAGAGATTTCAGGAATGAGCAGTTCTTC. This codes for CSARDFRNEQFF.